What follows are 12 T cell receptor beta chains derived from one specimen sequenced in a study of regulatory T cells in long-lasting Graves disease. Time point denoted: newly diagnosed GD, antithyroid drugs for less than 3 months. Following extraction of RNA from PBMCs, that RNA was used to make the TCR library. Researchers made TCR beta libraries by using iRepertoire HTBI primers and running Arm-PCR on CDR3 regions. TCRdb reprocessed the multiplex PCR reads via MiXCR and lists one record per CDR3 protein. The sample includes some 350,000 distinct CDR3 sequences, roughly 16% of them seen just once. This sample was also put to use in a study of T cells in Graves' hyperthyroidism and ophthalmopathy.

The starting material was peripheral blood mononuclear cells (PBMCs), obtained at new diagnosis, from a patient treated with antithyroid drugs. Receptors originate from a woman aged 18-35 years with Graves disease.

This clonotype has at least ten counts. J is TRBJ2-1 and V is TRBV20-1, with D hard to call. Germline CDR1 DFQATT, CDR2 SNEGSKA (reference sequence). CDR3 size: 14 residues. Trimming cost V 2 bases and J 4 bases, with 12 bases left between them. As DNA, the CDR3 is TGCAGTGCTAGATCCGTCATCGGGTACAATGAGCAGTTCTTC. It encodes CSARSVIGYNEQFF.

This clonotype showed up many times. The chain has TRBV2 and TRBJ1-2; D is uncertain. The CDR3 loop spans 14 amino acids. V was cut by 5 bases and J by 3 bases, with 13 bases left in between. Germline assignment: CDR1 SNHLY and CDR2 FYNNEI. CDR3 amino acids: CASSLGVTHYGYTF. CDR3 nucleotide sequence: TGTGCCAGCAGTCTAGGAGTGACACACTATGGCTACACCTTC.

This clonotype was picked up many times. V is TRBV15 and J is TRBJ2-3; 8 bases are a match to TRBD1. Germline-derived CDR1 and CDR2 are LNHNV and YYDKDF (reference sequence). V was pared by 0 bases and J by 9 bases, with 5 bases of the junction left unmatched. The length of the CDR3 is 14 residues. The chain's CDR3 is CATSRDSQGATQYF. The CDR3 bases are TGTGCCACCAGCAGAGATTCCCAGGGGGCGACGCAGTATTTT.

This clonotype was observed many times. The chain employs TRBV7-9 and TRBJ2-7; D ambiguous. There are 11 residues in the CDR3. Trimming shortened V by 4 bases and J by 12 bases, and 13 bases separated the two germline ends. Looked up from germline, CDR1 is SEHNR and CDR2 is FQNEAQ (reference sequence). The CDR3 protein is CASSYTRWLYF. The CDR3 nucleotides are TGTGCCAGCAGCTACACACGCTGGCTGTACTTC. Looking up the rest from reference TRBV7-9 and TRBJ2-7 gives the full variable domain: DTGVSQNPRHKITKRGQNVTFRCDPISEHNRLYWYRQTLGQGPEFLTYFQNEAQLEKSRLLSDRFSAERPKGSFSTLEIQRTEQGDSAMYLCASSYTRWLYFGPGTRLTVT.

This clonotype was observed at least ten times. This chain uses TRBV28 with TRBJ2-7; perhaps TRBD1 as D (5 bases). Trimming stripped 6 bases from V and 4 bases from J, with 22 bases between. CDR1 MDHEN and CDR2 SYDVKM come from the germline V gene. The CDR3 has 16 amino acids. CDR3 nucleotide sequence: TGTGCCAGCAGCCAACCCTCCCAGGGTAGGTCGTACGAGCAGTACTTC. The encoded protein is CASSQPSQGRSYEQYF.

This clonotype was seen a handful of times. The gene calls are TRBV9 and TRBJ1-2, with D uncertain. V was clipped by 0 bases and J by 0 bases, with 9 bases between them. The germline CDR1 and CDR2 sequences are SGDLS and YYNGEE. CDR3 length: 15 amino acids. CDR3 sequence: CASSVGADPNYGYTF. The DNA for the CDR3 is TGTGCCAGCAGCGTAGGTGCGGACCCTAACTATGGCTACACCTTC.

The V gene is TRBV20-1, the J gene TRBJ1-5; tentatively, D is TRBD1 (5 bases). The length of the CDR3 is 14 residues. The germline V and J ends were trimmed by 4 bases and 0 bases, with 10 bases remaining between them. CDR1 and CDR2 (germline): DFQATT, SNEGSKA (reference sequence). The CDR3 bases are TGCAGTGCTAAGCCAGGGCTTAGCAATCAGCCCCAGCATTTT. This encodes CSAKPGLSNQPQHF.

V is TRBV15 and J is TRBJ2-5, with TRBD1 as a possible D gene (7 bases). CDR3 size: 14 residues. The germline V and J ends were trimmed by 3 bases and 5 bases, with 13 bases remaining between them. The germline V gene has CDR1 LNHNV and CDR2 YYDKDF (reference sequence). This CDR3 reads CATSSGAGGETQYF. The CDR3 DNA reads TGTGCCACCAGCAGCGGGGCAGGGGGGGAGACCCAGTACTTC.

This clonotype has ten or more counts. The chain carries TRBV2 and TRBJ2-3, with TRBD2 matching 10 bases. CDR3 size: 17 residues. V trimming: 1 base; J trimming: 5 bases; junction bases outside the gene matches: 9. From germline, CDR1 is SNHLY and CDR2 FYNNEI. The CDR3 DNA reads TGTGCCAGCAGTGAAGGAGCTAGCGGGGGTGTCCGAGATACGCAGTATTTT. As protein: CASSEGASGGVRDTQYF.

This clonotype was seen many times. The rearrangement links TRBV4-1 to TRBJ1-1; no clear D gene. V was pared by 2 bases and J by 0 bases, with 4 bases between. Per the germline V gene, CDR1 is MGHRA and CDR2 is YSYEKL. This CDR3 is built from 13 residues. This CDR3 is CASSQQMNTEAFF. Here the CDR3 DNA reads TGCGCCAGCAGCCAACAGATGAACACTGAAGCTTTCTTT.

This clonotype was detected ten times or more. The chain couples TRBV4-2 to TRBJ2-1; 14 bases are shared with TRBD2. CDR1 is LGHNA and CDR2 is YNFKEQ in the germline V gene. V lost 0 bases to trimming and J lost 5 bases; unmatched junction nucleotides: 3. The CDR3 extends over 17 amino acids. The CDR3 DNA reads as TGTGCCAGCAGCCAAGATGGGACTAGCGGGGGACACAATGAGCAGTTCTTC. This codes for CASSQDGTSGGHNEQFF.

This clonotype was seen repeatedly, ten times or more. CDR3: CASSYSADTTTDTQYF. The CDR3 DNA reads as TGTGCCAGCAGTTACTCCGCGGACACAACCACAGATACGCAGTATTTT. The gene calls are TRBV6-5 and TRBJ2-3, with TRBD1 as a possible D gene (5 bases). V was shortened by 0 bases and J by 2 bases, with 12 bases between the two germline ends. Germline V CDR1 and CDR2: MNHEY, SVGAGI. This CDR3 spans 16 amino acids.